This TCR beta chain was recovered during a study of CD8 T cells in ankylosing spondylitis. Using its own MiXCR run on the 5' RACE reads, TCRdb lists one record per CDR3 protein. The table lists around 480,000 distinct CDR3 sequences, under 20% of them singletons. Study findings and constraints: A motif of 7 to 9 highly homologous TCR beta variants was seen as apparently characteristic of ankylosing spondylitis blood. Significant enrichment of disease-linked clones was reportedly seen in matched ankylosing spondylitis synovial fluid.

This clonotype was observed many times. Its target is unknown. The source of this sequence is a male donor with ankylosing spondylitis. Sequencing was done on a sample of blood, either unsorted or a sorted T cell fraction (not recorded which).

The CDR3 protein is CAISESGTEYNEQFF. The CDR3 DNA follows: TGTGCCATCAGTGAGTCAGGGACAGAGTACAATGAGCAGTTCTTC. The genes are TRBV10-3 and TRBJ2-1; TRBD1 matches 7 bases. V trimming: 0 bases; J trimming: 4 bases; junction bases outside the gene matches: 3. The V gene's germline CDR1 is ENHRY and CDR2 SYGVKD. The CDR3 totals 15 residues.